The text below deals with one T cell receptor (beta chain). TCRdb called the RT-PCR reads again in MiXCR, with one record for every CDR3 protein. Of about 680,000 distinct CDR3 sequences listed, 14% were seen once; the top ten hold 3.6%. With V trimmed by 1 base and J by 8 bases, 8 bases remained unmatched. There are 16 residues in the CDR3. Germline-derived CDR1 and CDR2 are SGHTA and FQGNSA. The source of this sequence is a female donor in good health, serving as a healthy control. The specimen sequenced was memory CD4+ T cells from blood. The chain is built from TRBV7-2 and TRBJ2-2, with TRBD2 identical over 9 bases. Here the CDR3 reads CASSLVNRRGGGELFF. CDR3 bases: TGTGCCAGCAGCTTAGTCAACCGGCGGGGGGGAGGGGAGCTGTTTTTT.